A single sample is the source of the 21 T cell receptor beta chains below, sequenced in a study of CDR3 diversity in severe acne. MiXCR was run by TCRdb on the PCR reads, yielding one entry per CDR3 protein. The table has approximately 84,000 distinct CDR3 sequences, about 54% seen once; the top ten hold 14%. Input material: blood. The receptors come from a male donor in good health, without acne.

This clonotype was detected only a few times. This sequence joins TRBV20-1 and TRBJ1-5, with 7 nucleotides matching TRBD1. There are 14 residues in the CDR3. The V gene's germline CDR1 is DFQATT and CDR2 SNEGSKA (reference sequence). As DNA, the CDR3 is TGCAGCACCAGGGATACAGGGGCCAATCAGCCCCAGCATTTT. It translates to CSTRDTGANQPQHF.

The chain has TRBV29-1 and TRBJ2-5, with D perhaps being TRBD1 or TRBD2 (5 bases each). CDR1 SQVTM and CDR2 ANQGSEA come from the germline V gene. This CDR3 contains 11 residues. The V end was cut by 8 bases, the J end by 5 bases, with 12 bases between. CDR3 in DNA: TGCAGCTTAACGGGGCGGGAGACCCAGTACTTC. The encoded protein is CSLTGRETQYF.

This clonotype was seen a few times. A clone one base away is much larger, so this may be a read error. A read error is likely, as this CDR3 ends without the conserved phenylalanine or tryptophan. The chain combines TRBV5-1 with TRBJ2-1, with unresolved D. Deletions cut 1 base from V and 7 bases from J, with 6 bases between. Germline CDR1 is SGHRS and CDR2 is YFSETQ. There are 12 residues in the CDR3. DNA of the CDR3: TGCGCCAGCAGCTTGAATGCGAATGAGCAGTTCTCC. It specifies CASSLNANEQFS.

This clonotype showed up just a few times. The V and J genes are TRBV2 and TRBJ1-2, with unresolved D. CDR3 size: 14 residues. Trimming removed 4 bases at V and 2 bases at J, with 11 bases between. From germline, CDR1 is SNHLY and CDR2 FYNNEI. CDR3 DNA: TGTGCCAGCAGTGCGTCTCTGCAGAACTATGGCTACACCTTC. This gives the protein CASSASLQNYGYTF.

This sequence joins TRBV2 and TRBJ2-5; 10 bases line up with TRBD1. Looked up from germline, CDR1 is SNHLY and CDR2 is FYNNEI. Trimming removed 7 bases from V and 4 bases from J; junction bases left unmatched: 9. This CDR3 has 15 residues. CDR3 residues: CASTKDRGSVETQYF. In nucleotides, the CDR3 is TGTGCCAGCACCAAGGACAGGGGGTCGGTAGAGACCCAGTACTTC. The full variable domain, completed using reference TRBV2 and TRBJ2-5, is EPEVTQTPSHQVTQMGQEVILRCVPISNHLYFYWYRQILGQKVEFLVSFYNNEISEKSEIFDDQFSVERPDGSNFTLKIRSTKLEDSAMYFCASTKDRGSVETQYFGPGTRLLVL.

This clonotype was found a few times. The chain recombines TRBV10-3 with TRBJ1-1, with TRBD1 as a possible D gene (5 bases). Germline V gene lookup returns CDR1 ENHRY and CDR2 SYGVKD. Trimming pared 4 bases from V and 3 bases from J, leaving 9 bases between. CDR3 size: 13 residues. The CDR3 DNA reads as TGTGCCATCAGTGTCAGGGAGGACACTGAAGCTTTCTTT. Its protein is CAISVREDTEAFF.

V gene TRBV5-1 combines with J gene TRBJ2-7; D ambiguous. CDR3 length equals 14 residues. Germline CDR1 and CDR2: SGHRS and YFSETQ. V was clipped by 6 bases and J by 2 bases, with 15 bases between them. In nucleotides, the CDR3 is TGCGCCAGCAAGTTGTGGGTATCCACCTACGAGCAGTACTTC. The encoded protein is CASKLWVSTYEQYF.

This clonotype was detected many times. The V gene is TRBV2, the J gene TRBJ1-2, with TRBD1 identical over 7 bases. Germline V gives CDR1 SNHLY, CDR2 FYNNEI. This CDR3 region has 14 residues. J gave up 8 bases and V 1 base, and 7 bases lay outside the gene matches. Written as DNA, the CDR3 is TGTGCCAGCAGTGAAGGGGGACAGCTATGGGGCTACACCTTC. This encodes CASSEGGQLWGYTF.

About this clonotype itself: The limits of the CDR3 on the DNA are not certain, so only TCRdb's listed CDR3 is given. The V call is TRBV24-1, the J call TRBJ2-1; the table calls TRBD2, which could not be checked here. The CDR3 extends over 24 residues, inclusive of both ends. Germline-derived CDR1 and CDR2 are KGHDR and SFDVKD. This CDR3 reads CAHPEDSSFYICSAMTSGNNEQFF.

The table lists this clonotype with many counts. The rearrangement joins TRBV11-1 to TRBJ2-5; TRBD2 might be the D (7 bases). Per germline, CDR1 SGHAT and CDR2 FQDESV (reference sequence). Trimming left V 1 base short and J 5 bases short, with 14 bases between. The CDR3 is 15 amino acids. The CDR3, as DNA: TGTGCCAGCAGCTTAGGTCGGACAGCGGGGGAGACCCAGTACTTC. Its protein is CASSLGRTAGETQYF. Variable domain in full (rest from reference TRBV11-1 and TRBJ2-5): EAEVAQSPRYKITEKSQAVAFWCDPISGHATLYWYRQILGQGPELLVQFQDESVVDDSQLPKDRFSAERLKGVDSTLKIQPAELGDSAMYLCASSLGRTAGETQYFGPGTRLLVL.

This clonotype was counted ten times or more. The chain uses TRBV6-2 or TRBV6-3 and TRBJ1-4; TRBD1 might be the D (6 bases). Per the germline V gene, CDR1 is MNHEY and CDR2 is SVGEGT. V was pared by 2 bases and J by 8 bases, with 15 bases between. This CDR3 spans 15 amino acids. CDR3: CASSYPGESVEKLFF. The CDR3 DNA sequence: TGTGCCAGCAGTTACCCAGGGGAGTCCGTGGAAAAACTGTTTTTT.

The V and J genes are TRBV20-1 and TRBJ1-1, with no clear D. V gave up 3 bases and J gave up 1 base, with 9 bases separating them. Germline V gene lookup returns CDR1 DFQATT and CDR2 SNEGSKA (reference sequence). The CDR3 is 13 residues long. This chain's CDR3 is CSASRWSNTEAFF. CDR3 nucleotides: TGCAGTGCTAGTCGATGGTCGAACACTGAAGCTTTCTTT.

CDR3: CSAGSGRAAIGEQYF. The CDR3 DNA reads TGCAGTGCTGGGAGCGGGAGGGCGGCGATAGGTGAGCAGTACTTC. The genes are TRBV20-1 and TRBJ2-7; 10 bases are shared with TRBD2. Germline CDR1 and CDR2: DFQATT and SNEGSKA (reference sequence). This CDR3 spans 15 amino acids. The trim removed 5 bases at V and 7 bases at J, leaving 14 bases unmatched.

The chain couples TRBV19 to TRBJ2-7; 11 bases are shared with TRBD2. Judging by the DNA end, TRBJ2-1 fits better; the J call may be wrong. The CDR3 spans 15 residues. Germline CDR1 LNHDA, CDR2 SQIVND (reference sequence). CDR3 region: CASSFSGRANNEQFF. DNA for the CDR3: TGTGCCAGTAGTTTTAGCGGGAGGGCAAACAATGAGCAGTTCTTC.

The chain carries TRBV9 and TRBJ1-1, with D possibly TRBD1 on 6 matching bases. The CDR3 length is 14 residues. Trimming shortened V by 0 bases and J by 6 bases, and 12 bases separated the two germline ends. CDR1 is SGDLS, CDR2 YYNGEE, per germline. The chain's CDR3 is CASSVDGTRSEAFF. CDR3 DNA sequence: TGTGCCAGCAGCGTAGACGGGACACGGTCTGAAGCTTTCTTT.

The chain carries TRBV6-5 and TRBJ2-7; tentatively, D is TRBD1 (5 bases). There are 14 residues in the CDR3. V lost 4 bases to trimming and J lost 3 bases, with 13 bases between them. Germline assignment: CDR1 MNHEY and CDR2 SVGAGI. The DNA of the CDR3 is TGTGCCAGCAGTTTATTCCAGGGTAACTACGAGCAGTACTTC. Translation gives CASSLFQGNYEQYF.

CDR3: CASSFLTGDQPQHF. CDR3 nucleotide sequence: TGTGCCAGCAGCTTCCTTACTGGGGATCAGCCCCAGCATTTT. This chain connects TRBV7-6 to TRBJ1-5; D is uncertain. CDR1 is SGHVS, CDR2 FNYEAQ, per germline. The CDR3 is 14 amino acids. Trimming took off 3 bases at V and 5 bases at J, with 11 bases between the two ends.

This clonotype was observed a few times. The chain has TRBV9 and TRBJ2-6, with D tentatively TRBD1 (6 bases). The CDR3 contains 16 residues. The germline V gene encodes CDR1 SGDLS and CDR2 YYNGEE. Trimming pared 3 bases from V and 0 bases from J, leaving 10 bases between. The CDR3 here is CASSGYRDSGANVLTF. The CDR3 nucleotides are TGTGCCAGCAGCGGCTACAGGGACTCTGGGGCCAACGTCCTGACTTTC.

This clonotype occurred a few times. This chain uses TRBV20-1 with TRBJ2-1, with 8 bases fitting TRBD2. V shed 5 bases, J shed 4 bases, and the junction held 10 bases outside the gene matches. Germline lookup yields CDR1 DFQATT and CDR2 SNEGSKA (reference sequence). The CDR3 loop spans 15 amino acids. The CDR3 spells CSASKAGASYNEQFF. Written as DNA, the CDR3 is TGCAGTGCTTCCAAAGCGGGAGCGTCATACAATGAGCAGTTCTTC.

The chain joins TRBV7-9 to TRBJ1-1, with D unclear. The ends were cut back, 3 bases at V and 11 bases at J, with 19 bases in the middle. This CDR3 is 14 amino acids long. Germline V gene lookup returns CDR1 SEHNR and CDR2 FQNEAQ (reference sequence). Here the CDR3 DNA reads TGTGCCAGCAGCTTGTTGGCGACAAGCCGAAAGGCTTTCTTT. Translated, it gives CASSLLATSRKAFF.

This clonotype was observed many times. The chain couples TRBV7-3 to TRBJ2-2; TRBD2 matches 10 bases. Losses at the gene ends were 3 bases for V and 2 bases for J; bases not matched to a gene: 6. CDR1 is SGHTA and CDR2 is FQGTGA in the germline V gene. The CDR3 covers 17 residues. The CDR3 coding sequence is TGTGCCAGCAGCTTGACTACTAGCGGGGCTAACACCGGGGAGCTGTTTTTT. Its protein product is CASSLTTSGANTGELFF.